These T cell receptor beta chains were read from a single sample in a study of blood T cell repertoires in COVID-19. The data were produced by immunoSEQ multiplex PCR, yet TCRdb's version contains in-frame clones alone and is incomplete. The table includes some 69,000 clones, nearly 80% detected once. The material sequenced was peripheral blood. The receptors derive from a human donor in a cohort sampled during active COVID-19. The CDR3 runs from the conserved cysteine through the conserved F or W. The order of the fields is V gene, clone size, J gene, D gene, CDR3 protein, CDR3 DNA. A D gene is named only where the DNA matches it firmly. Size tells how often a clone was seen (once, few, many) or the class of an expanded clone, and some rows leave it out.

>TRBV19|-|TRBJ2-7|-
CASGRGSSYEQYF
TGTGCCAGTGGGCGGGGCAGCTCCTACGAGCAGTACTTC
>TRBV11-2|-|TRBJ2-3|TRBD1
CASSQYVRGLVFGTDTQYF
TGTGCCAGCAGCCAGTACGTCAGGGGGCTTGTCTTTGGCACAGATACGCAGTATTTT
>TRBV27|-|TRBJ1-5|-
CASRTSGGVSQPQHF
TGTGCCAGCAGGACAAGTGGGGGGGTCAGTCAGCCCCAGCATTTT
>TRBV19|-|TRBJ1-5|-
CASRRGGERNQPQHF
TGTGCCAGTAGAAGGGGGGGGGAGCGCAATCAGCCCCAGCATTTT
>TRBV6-1|-|TRBJ2-1|TRBD2
CASSGLAGGSYNEQFF
TGTGCCAGCAGTGGACTAGCGGGAGGGTCCTACAATGAGCAGTTCTTC
>TRBV25-1|few|TRBJ2-7|TRBD1
CASRTGQGVGPGSYEQYF
TGTGCCAGCAGAACAGGACAGGGTGTGGGACCGGGGAGCTACGAGCAGTACTTC
>TRBV11-3|-|TRBJ1-1|-
CASSHQGTEAFF
TGTGCCAGCAGCCACCAGGGTACTGAAGCTTTCTTT
>TRBV10-3|few|TRBJ2-5|-
CAISDPGLQETQYF
TGTGCCATCAGTGACCCAGGACTCCAAGAGACCCAGTACTTC
>TRBV21-1|-|TRBJ1-2|-
CASRQPQDREYDGYTF
TGTGCCAGCAGACAACCCCAGGACAGGGAATACGATGGCTACACCTTC
>TRBV20-1|-|TRBJ2-1|-
CSASNVGSSYNEQFF
TGCAGTGCTAGTAACGTCGGGAGCTCCTACAATGAGCAGTTCTTC
>TRBV5-1|few|TRBJ2-7|-
CASKSTGGAMNEQYF
TGCGCCAGCAAGTCAACAGGGGGGGCGATGAACGAGCAGTACTTC
>TRBV28|-|TRBJ1-1|TRBD1
CASSLGQLNTEAFF
TGTGCCAGCAGCTTGGGACAGTTGAACACTGAAGCTTTCTTT
>TRBV5-8|-|TRBJ1-1|-
CASSRDITGLNEAFF
TGTGCCAGCAGCCGCGATATTACAGGGTTGAATGAAGCTTTCTTT
>TRBV28|-|TRBJ1-5|-
CASSFYTGSGQPQHF
TGTGCCAGCAGTTTTTATACAGGGTCCGGACAGCCCCAGCATTTT
>TRBV14|-|TRBJ2-4|-
CASSQVAGAIQYF
TGTGCCAGCAGCCAAGTGGCAGGGGCAATTCAGTACTTC
>TRBV6-1|few|TRBJ1-1|TRBD1
CASSETGLEAFF
TGTGCCAGCAGTGAGACAGGGTTGGAAGCTTTCTTT
>TRBV3-1/TRBV3-2|-|TRBJ2-7|-
CASSQDWAAANSYEQYF
TGTGCCAGCAGCCAAGATTGGGCAGCAGCTAACTCCTACGAGCAGTACTTC
>TRBV28|-|TRBJ2-6|-
CASSSGSGANVLTF
TGTGCCAGCAGCTCCGGCTCTGGGGCCAACGTCCTGACTTTC
>TRBV10-2|-|TRBJ2-7|-
CASGGTRSYEQYF
TGCGCCAGCGGGGGGACTCGATCCTACGAGCAGTACTTC
>TRBV6-6|-|TRBJ2-2|TRBD2
CASSRLLAGGSGELFF
TGTGCCAGCAGCCGGCTTCTAGCGGGAGGATCCGGGGAGCTGTTTTTT
>TRBV3-1/TRBV3-2|-|TRBJ2-5|-
CASSQVSRGETQYF
TGTGCCAGCAGCCAAGTATCCAGGGGAGAGACCCAGTACTTC
>TRBV6-4|-|TRBJ1-1|TRBD1
CASRRTGNTEAFF
TGTGCCAGCAGAAGGACAGGGAACACTGAAGCTTTCTTT
>TRBV6-6|-|TRBJ2-7|-
CASSYSRVTAYEQYF
TGTGCCAGCAGTTACTCACGGGTAACCGCCTACGAGCAGTACTTC
>TRBV5-1|-|TRBJ2-1|TRBD2
CASTLAGNYNEQFF
TGCGCCAGCACATTAGCGGGTAATTACAATGAGCAGTTCTTC
>TRBV9|-|TRBJ2-7|-
CASSSQSYEQYF
TGTGCCAGCAGCTCCCAGTCCTACGAGCAGTACTTC
>TRBV29-1|-|TRBJ2-1|TRBD1
CSFLGQGVTNEQFF
TGCAGCTTCCTCGGACAGGGGGTTACGAATGAGCAGTTCTTC
>TRBV30|once|TRBJ2-7|TRBD1
CAWSLGTGRYEQYF
TGTGCCTGGAGTCTCGGGACAGGGCGGTACGAGCAGTACTTC
>TRBV19|-|TRBJ2-7|TRBD2
CASRLAEKYEQYF
TGTGCCTCGCGACTAGCGGAGAAATACGAGCAGTACTTC
>TRBV28|-|TRBJ2-4|TRBD2
CASRPRLAGGQAGSKNIQYF
TGTGCCAGCAGACCCCGACTAGCGGGAGGCCAGGCCGGTTCGAAAAACATTCAGTACTTC
>TRBV6-2/TRBV6-3|once|TRBJ1-1|-
CASSPPEGRNTEAFF
TGTGCCAGCAGTCCCCCAGAGGGCCGGAACACTGAAGCTTTCTTT
>TRBV10-3|few|TRBJ2-5|TRBD1
CAISGRDRGKETQYF
TGTGCCATCAGTGGACGGGACAGGGGGAAAGAGACCCAGTACTTC
>TRBV6-2/TRBV6-3|-|TRBJ1-2|-
CASSYLGQGGYTF
TGTGCCAGCAGTTATCTAGGGCAGGGTGGCTACACCTTC
>TRBV11-3|-|TRBJ1-1|-
CASSYTSYTEAFF
TGTGCCAGCAGCTATACTTCCTACACTGAAGCTTTCTTT
>TRBV5-4|-|TRBJ1-1|-
CASSPHQGYTEAFF
TGTGCCAGCAGTCCCCATCAGGGATACACTGAAGCTTTCTTT
>TRBV18|-|TRBJ2-7|TRBD1
CASSHGQGQFYEQYF
TGTGCCAGCTCCCACGGACAGGGTCAGTTCTACGAGCAGTACTTC
>TRBV5-1|-|TRBJ2-5|TRBD1
CASSSGTGGYQETQYF
TGCGCCAGCAGCTCGGGGACAGGGGGCTACCAAGAGACCCAGTACTTC
>TRBV10-3|-|TRBJ2-3|-
CAISDPGLTDTQYF
TGTGCCATCAGTGACCCAGGCCTGACAGATACGCAGTATTTT
>TRBV7-9|-|TRBJ1-6|TRBD1
CASTRDSSYNSPLHF
TGTGCCAGCACCCGGGACAGCTCCTATAATTCACCCCTCCACTTT
>TRBV11-2|few|TRBJ1-1|-
CASSVQGWTEAFF
TGTGCCAGCAGCGTACAGGGTTGGACTGAAGCTTTCTTT
>TRBV5-1|-|TRBJ2-3|-
CASSLDRAATDTQYF
TGCGCCAGCAGCTTGGACAGGGCAGCGACAGATACGCAGTATTTT
>TRBV2|-|TRBJ2-1|-
CASTFAGPEYNEQFF
TGTGCCAGCACCTTTGCGGGGCCGGAGTACAATGAGCAGTTCTTC
>TRBV5-1|few|TRBJ1-2|TRBD1
CASSAPPGQALYGYTF
TGCGCCAGCAGCGCACCACCCGGACAGGCGCTCTATGGCTACACCTTC
>TRBV6-5|-|TRBJ1-3|-
CASRDSPFSGNTIYF
TGTGCCAGCAGGGACAGCCCTTTCTCTGGAAACACCATATATTTT
>TRBV27|few|TRBJ2-3|-
CASSFRVGYPDTQYF
TGTGCCAGCAGTTTCAGGGTGGGGTATCCAGATACGCAGTATTTT
>TRBV7-9|-|TRBJ2-7|-
CASSLLASLNEQYF
TGTGCCAGCAGCCTACTAGCTTCCTTGAACGAGCAGTACTTC
>TRBV24-1|-|TRBJ2-5|-
CATSDPGQKQETQYF
TGTGCCACCAGTGACCCCGGACAGAAACAAGAGACCCAGTACTTC
>TRBV6-5|-|TRBJ1-1|TRBD1
CASSRTGTNTEAFF
TGTGCCAGCAGCAGGACAGGGACGAACACTGAAGCTTTCTTT
>TRBV2|few|TRBJ1-5|TRBD1
CASRGTASNQPQHF
TGTGCCAGCAGAGGGACAGCTAGCAATCAGCCCCAGCATTTT
>TRBV10-2|-|TRBJ1-2|-
CASSDQSSGYTF
TGCGCCAGCAGTGACCAAAGTAGTGGCTACACCTTC
>TRBV5-1|-|TRBJ1-1|-
CASSAGGTEAFF
TGCGCCAGCAGCGCCGGGGGCACTGAAGCTTTCTTT
>TRBV5-1|-|TRBJ2-2|-
CASSLARGNTGELFF
TGCGCCAGCAGCTTGGCACGGGGAAACACCGGGGAGCTGTTTTTT
>TRBV28|-|TRBJ2-3|TRBD2
CASSRAGARTDTQYF
TGTGCCAGCAGTAGGGCGGGAGCCCGCACAGATACGCAGTATTTT
>TRBV18|-|TRBJ2-7|TRBD2
CASSPQGGGGTYEQYF
TGTGCCAGCTCACCACAAGGAGGCGGGGGGACCTACGAGCAGTACTTC
>TRBV6-5|-|TRBJ1-6|-
CASSSLSTNSPLHF
TGTGCCAGCAGCTCCTTGAGTACTAATTCACCCCTCCACTTT
>TRBV4-2|many|TRBJ2-7|TRBD1
CASSRGGQGNYEQYF
TGTGCCAGCAGCCGCGGAGGACAGGGAAACTACGAGCAGTACTTC
>TRBV7-2|-|TRBJ2-7|TRBD2
CASSPASGRAHGEQYF
TGTGCCAGCAGCCCGGCCAGCGGGAGGGCCCATGGCGAGCAGTACTTC
>TRBV21-1|-|TRBJ2-7|-
CHRGGLETGEQYF
TGTCACCGTGGGGGACTAGAGACTGGCGAGCAGTACTTC
>TRBV19|-|TRBJ2-3|-
CASSEAGDGGTDTQYF
TGTGCCAGTAGTGAGGCAGGGGACGGAGGCACAGATACGCAGTATTTT
>TRBV5-1|once|TRBJ2-7|TRBD2
CASSLVFGREEQYF
TGCGCCAGCAGCTTGGTATTCGGGAGGGAGGAGCAGTACTTC
>TRBV2|-|TRBJ1-1|-
CASSEISGFNTEAFF
TGTGCCAGCAGTGAAATCTCAGGGTTCAACACTGAAGCTTTCTTT